The clone carrying this T cell receptor (beta chain) has ten or more counts. These data originate in a study of blood T cells in healthy people across ages. The authors ran a second PCR of about 7 to 11 cycles using a sample-barcoded 5' primer and a J-beta primer mix. TCRdb re-called the 5' RACE reads with MiXCR, one entry per CDR3 protein. The data show fewer than 800,000 distinct CDR3 sequences, roughly 32% seen once. The CDR3 runs 14 residues. Germline CDR1 reads SGHTA; CDR2 reads FQGNSA. V lost 1 base and J lost 1, with 6 bases in between. The source of this sequence is a woman of 80 years or more in good health. The chain has TRBV7-2 and TRBJ2-3; D is unresolved. The source material was blood. The CDR3 is CASSLGFGTDTQYF. The CDR3 region has the DNA TGTGCCAGCAGCTTAGGGTTCGGCACAGATACGCAGTATTTT.